A single T cell receptor beta chain is shown here with its context. Its antigen is not known. Per germline, CDR1 ENHRY and CDR2 SYGVKD. The CDR3 is made up of 12 amino acids. V was shortened by 4 bases and J by 7 bases, with 8 bases between the two germline ends. An amount of RNA that ranged from roughly 0.5 to 1 ug was reverse transcribed with random hexamers. TCRdb ran MiXCR on the immunoSEQ multiplex PCR reads and lists one entry per CDR3 protein. Among around 80,000 distinct CDR3 sequences listed, 96% were seen once. This specimen comes from a study of CD8 T cells in Susac syndrome. About the research overall: Of the sequenced Susac syndrome patients, five or six had active disease and about eight were in remission. Notes on the study in general: The authors found some 15 Susac-specific public clones in total CD8+ repertoires and about 5 in CD8+ TEMRA repertoires.

Sequencing of TCR beta, carried out with a high-throughput approach, was applied to CD8+ and CD4+ T cells from the blood. Diagnostic criteria for definite or probable disease, in their recently defined form, were met by the patients with Susac syndrome. The source is a human donor with Susac syndrome. The sample was CD8+ T cells from PBMCs. The chain employs TRBV10-3 and TRBJ2-1, with D possibly matching TRBD1 (6 bases). The CDR3 spells CAISAGENEQFF. The CDR3 DNA is TGTGCCATCAGTGCAGGGGAAAATGAGCAGTTCTTC.